This T cell receptor beta chain was sequenced in a study of response to subunit inactivated influenza vaccine. A single record per CDR3 protein comes from TCRdb applying MiXCR to the RT-PCR reads. The sample yields 500,000 to 650,000 distinct CDR3 sequences, 6.5% to 8% seen once. Findings and caveats of the study: Researchers suggested that each seasonal influenza vaccination recruits few new T cells.

This clonotype was recorded many times. Its target is unknown. There are 12 residues in the CDR3. Germline V CDR1 and CDR2: SGHDT, YYEEEE. Trimming removed 4 bases from V and 9 bases from J, with 11 bases in between. Sequencing used PBMCs from blood, obtained less than 30 months after vaccination. This TCR was sampled from a man in his fifties or sixties who received an inactivated influenza vaccine. This chain joins TRBV5-6 and TRBJ2-1; D is undetermined. CDR3 residues: CASSVADGEQFF. In nucleotides, the CDR3 is TGTGCCAGCAGCGTGGCCGACGGTGAGCAGTTCTTC. The full variable domain, rest sourced from reference TRBV5-6 and TRBJ2-1, is DAGVTQSPTHLIKTRGQQVTLRCSPKSGHDTVSWYQQALGQGPQFIFQYYEEEERQRGNFPDRFSGHQFPNYSSELNVNALLLGDSALYLCASSVADGEQFFGPGTRLTVL.